The 16 T cell receptor beta chains listed next were all sequenced from one sample in a study of blood T cell repertoires in COVID-19. The protocol was immunoSEQ multiplex PCR, while the TCRdb copy is restricted to in-frame clones and leaves out a portion. The repertoire holds fewer than 150,000 clones, with around 73% as singletons. Sequenced material: peripheral blood. These receptors all stem from a man aged 55-75 years who had recovered from COVID-19.

This clone was observed a handful of times. The chain joins TRBV6-9 to TRBJ1-5; TRBD1 matches 7 bases. The CDR3 is 17 residues long. Germline V lookup: CDR1 MNHGY, CDR2 SVAAGI. V shed 1 base, J shed 5 bases, and the junction held 11 bases outside the gene matches. The CDR3 is CASSYFPFQGVDQPQHF. The CDR3 nucleotides are TGTGCCAGCAGTTATTTCCCGTTCCAGGGGGTGGATCAGCCCCAGCATTTT.

The chain links TRBV5-5 to TRBJ2-6, with TRBD2 as a possible D gene (6 bases). V gave up 4 bases and J gave up 3 bases, with 14 bases separating them. This CDR3 comprises 16 residues. CDR1 SGHKS and CDR2 YYEKEE come from the germline V gene (reference sequence). In DNA form, the CDR3 reads TGTGCCAGCAGCCACACGGGGGTCGGTGGGGCCAACGTCCTGACTTTC. Encoded protein: CASSHTGVGGANVLTF.

The table lists this clone with a few counts. Other DNA sequences within the sample encode an identical CDR3. The rearrangement links TRBV28 to TRBJ1-6; no clear D gene. Germline V gene data show CDR1 as MDHEN and CDR2 as SYDVKM. The CDR3 runs 15 residues. V gave up 3 bases and J gave up 4 bases, with 10 bases separating them. This CDR3 is CASSFRAGYNSPLHF. DNA for the CDR3: TGTGCCAGCAGTTTTCGCGCGGGGTATAATTCACCCCTCCACTTT.

The chain combines TRBV24-1 with TRBJ2-7; 8 bases match TRBD1. The germline gives CDR1 KGHDR, CDR2 SFDVKD. This CDR3 is built from 15 residues. The V and J ends lost 3 bases and 5 bases, in that order; junction bases with no gene match: 8. The CDR3: CATSDVRTGKNEQYF. As DNA, the CDR3 is TGTGCCACCAGTGATGTAAGGACAGGGAAAAACGAGCAGTACTTC.

The count of this clone is one. The V gene is TRBV20-1, the J gene TRBJ2-1; 14 bases fit TRBD2. Germline trimming cut 3 bases from V and 0 bases from J; bases unmatched to any gene: 10. Germline CDR1 and CDR2: DFQATT and SNEGSKA (reference sequence). The length of the CDR3 is 19 residues. The CDR3: CSASIPGLAGGLSYNEQFF. The CDR3 bases are TGCAGTGCTAGTATCCCCGGACTAGCGGGGGGCCTCTCCTACAATGAGCAGTTCTTC.

The chain is built from TRBV7-3 and TRBJ2-5; 10 bases map to TRBD2. Germline V gene data show CDR1 as SGHTA and CDR2 as FQGTGA. With V trimmed by 2 bases and J by 5 bases, 5 bases remained unmatched. The CDR3 totals 15 residues. In nucleotides, the CDR3 is TGTGCCAGCAGCTTAGGGCTAGCGGGGGTGGAGACCCAGTACTTC. This translates into CASSLGLAGVETQYF.

V gene TRBV13 combines with J gene TRBJ2-7; possible D gene TRBD2, 6 bases. Germline V lookup: CDR1 PRHDT, CDR2 FYEKMQ (reference sequence). With 5 bases removed from V and 0 bases from J, the gap between germline ends came to 14 bases. The CDR3 spans 15 residues. CDR3 protein: CASSPRGLPSYEQYF. CDR3 nucleotides: TGTGCCAGCAGCCCACGGGGACTGCCCTCCTACGAGCAGTACTTC. The full variable domain, in which reference TRBV13 and TRBJ2-7 provide the parts outside the CDR3, is AAGVIQSPRHLIKEKRETATLKCYPIPRHDTVYWYQQGPGQDPQFLISFYEKMQSDKGSIPDRFSAQQFSDYHSELNMSSLELGDSALYFCASSPRGLPSYEQYFGPGTRLTVT.

The V call is TRBV3-1 (or the pseudogene TRBV3-2), the J call TRBJ2-7, with D uncertain. Germline CDR1 reads LGHDT; CDR2 reads YNNKEL (reference sequence). V was cut by 8 bases and J by 3 bases, with 5 bases left in between. The CDR3 totals 10 residues. CDR3 DNA sequence: TGTGCCAGCGGAGACTACGAGCAGTACTTC. Translation: CASGDYEQYF.

In the case of this clone: The sample holds other DNA sequences that translate to the same CDR3. The V gene is TRBV19, the J gene TRBJ2-5; TRBD2 matches 8 bases. Looked up from germline, CDR1 is LNHDA and CDR2 is SQIVND (reference sequence). The CDR3 runs to 12 residues. V was pared by 4 bases and J by 5 bases, with 0 bases of the junction left unmatched. CDR3 region: CASSTGGETQYF. The DNA for the CDR3 is TGTGCCAGTAGTACGGGGGGGGAGACCCAGTACTTC.

The gene calls are TRBV3-1 (or the pseudogene TRBV3-2) and TRBJ2-1; TRBD2 is a possible D gene (6 bases). The germline V and J ends were trimmed by 4 bases and 7 bases, with 17 bases remaining between them. CDR1 and CDR2 from the germline V gene are LGHDT and YNNKEL (reference sequence). The CDR3 extends over 15 amino acids. The CDR3 DNA sequence: TGTGCCAGCAGCCCCTATAGCGGACCCGCGAATGAGCAGTTCTTC. Its protein product is CASSPYSGPANEQFF.

The rearrangement links TRBV14 to TRBJ1-1, with TRBD1 identical over 8 bases. The germline V gene encodes CDR1 SGHDN and CDR2 FVKESK. V trimming: 1 base; J trimming: 4 bases; junction bases outside the gene matches: 11. The CDR3 runs 17 residues. The CDR3 spells CASSQAVWQGASTEAFF. CDR3 coding DNA: TGTGCCAGCAGCCAAGCCGTTTGGCAGGGGGCAAGCACTGAAGCTTTCTTT.

The chain combines TRBV19 with TRBJ2-3; tentative D call: TRBD1 (5 bases). The germline gives CDR1 LNHDA, CDR2 SQIVND (reference sequence). The CDR3 consists of 16 residues. V lost 1 base, J lost 0 bases, and 11 bases lay in between. The CDR3 DNA reads TGTGCCAGTAGTATAGGACGGACAACTAGCACAGATACGCAGTATTTT. This translates into CASSIGRTTSTDTQYF.

The rearrangement uses TRBV27 and TRBJ1-6; D not resolved. The length of the CDR3 is 14 residues. V gave up 2 bases and J gave up 7 bases, with 9 bases separating them. The germline CDR1 and CDR2 sequences are MNHEY and SMNVEV (reference sequence). For the CDR3, the DNA is TGTGCCAGCAGTTTACGTGAGGGCAATTCACCCCTCCACTTT. This gives the protein CASSLREGNSPLHF.

This clone was seen a single time. V gene TRBV27 combines with J gene TRBJ1-6, with D perhaps TRBD1 (6 bases). The ends were cut back, 3 bases at V and 7 bases at J, with 7 bases in the middle. CDR1 and CDR2 (germline): MNHEY, SMNVEV (reference sequence). The CDR3 sequence is 13 residues long. This CDR3 is CASSFRGNSPLHF. The CDR3 coding sequence is TGTGCCAGCAGTTTCAGGGGAAATTCACCCCTCCACTTT.

The chain combines TRBV6-2 or TRBV6-3 with TRBJ2-7; D uncertain. V shed 6 bases and J shed 3 bases, with 15 bases lying between them. The CDR3 consists of 14 residues. Germline assignment: CDR1 MNHEY and CDR2 SVGEGT. The DNA of the CDR3 is TGTGCCAGCAGCCTAAGTGGCCTTTTCTACGAGCAGTACTTC. Amino acid sequence: CASSLSGLFYEQYF.

V and J are TRBV3-1 (or the pseudogene TRBV3-2) and TRBJ1-4, with TRBD1 identical over 7 bases. The germline V gene has CDR1 LGHDT and CDR2 YNNKEL (reference sequence). V lost 2 bases, J lost 3 bases, and 15 bases stayed unmatched. The length of the CDR3 is 19 residues. Here the CDR3 reads CASSQPGREGGQPNEKLFF. CDR3 bases: TGTGCCAGCAGCCAACCAGGACGGGAAGGGGGCCAACCTAATGAAAAACTGTTTTTT.